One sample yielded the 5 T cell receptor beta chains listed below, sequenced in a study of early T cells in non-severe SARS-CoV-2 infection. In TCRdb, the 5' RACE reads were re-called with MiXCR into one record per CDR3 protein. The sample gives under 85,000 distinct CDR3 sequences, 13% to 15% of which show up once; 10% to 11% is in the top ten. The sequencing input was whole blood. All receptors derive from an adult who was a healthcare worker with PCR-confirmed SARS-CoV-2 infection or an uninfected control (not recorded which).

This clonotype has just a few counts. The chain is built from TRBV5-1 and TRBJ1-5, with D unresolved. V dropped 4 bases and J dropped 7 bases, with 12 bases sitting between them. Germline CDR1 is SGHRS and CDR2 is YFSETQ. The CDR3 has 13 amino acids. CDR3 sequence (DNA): TGCGCCAGCAGCCTGTCCTCCGGACAGCCCCAGCATTTT. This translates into CASSLSSGQPQHF.

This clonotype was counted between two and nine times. The CDR3 sequence: CASSMYPPGLVYNEQFF. The CDR3 nucleotides read TGTGCCAGTAGTATGTACCCTCCTGGACTAGTTTACAATGAGCAGTTCTTC. The chain combines TRBV19 with TRBJ2-1, with 7 bases matching TRBD2. Germline CDR1 and CDR2: LNHDA and SQIVND (reference sequence). V gave up 3 bases and J gave up 4 bases; unmatched junction bases: 12. This CDR3 has 17 amino acids.

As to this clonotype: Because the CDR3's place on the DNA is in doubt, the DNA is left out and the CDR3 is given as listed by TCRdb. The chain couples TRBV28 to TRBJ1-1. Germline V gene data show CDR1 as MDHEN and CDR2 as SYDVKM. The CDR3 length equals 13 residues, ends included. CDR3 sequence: CASSFLENTEAFF.

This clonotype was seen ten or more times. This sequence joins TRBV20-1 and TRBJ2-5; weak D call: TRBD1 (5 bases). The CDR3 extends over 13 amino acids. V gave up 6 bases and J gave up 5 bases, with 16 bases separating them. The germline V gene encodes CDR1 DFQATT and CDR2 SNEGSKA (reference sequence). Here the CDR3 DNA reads TGCAGTGCCCCCACAGGTTCAGGGGAGACCCAGTACTTC. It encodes CSAPTGSGETQYF.

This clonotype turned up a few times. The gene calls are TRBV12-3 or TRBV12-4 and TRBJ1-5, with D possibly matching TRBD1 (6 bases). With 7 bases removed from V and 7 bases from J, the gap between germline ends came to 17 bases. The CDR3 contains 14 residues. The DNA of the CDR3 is TGTGCCAGCACCCTGGCAGGGGTGGAGCAGCCCCAGCATTTT. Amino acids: CASTLAGVEQPQHF.